The next 13 T cell receptor beta chains were all read from a single sample in a study of T cell responses to AZD1222 COVID-19 vaccine. Measured with immunoSEQ multiplex PCR; TCRdb has only the in-frame clones, and not every one. The sample records approximately 91,000 clones, around 93% being singletons. This sample comprised peripheral blood, obtained 28 days after the second AZD1222 dose. These receptors came from an adult who received the AZD1222 COVID-19 vaccine.

This CDR3 is CASSKMGGSEQFF. DNA for the CDR3: TGTGCCAGCAGTAAGATGGGGGGTAGTGAGCAGTTCTTC. The chain couples TRBV6-5 to TRBJ2-1, with D tentatively TRBD2 (6 bases). Germline loops: CDR1 MNHEY, CDR2 SVGAGI. This CDR3 has 13 residues. The germline V and J ends were trimmed by 5 bases and 9 bases, with 14 bases remaining between them.

This rearrangement joins TRBV29-1 to TRBJ1-2; D possibly corresponds to TRBD1 (6 bases). V shed 0 bases and J shed 8 bases, with 13 bases lying between them. Germline-derived CDR1 and CDR2 are SQVTM and ANQGSEA. CDR3 size: 13 residues. CDR3 protein: CSVEERGGVGYTF. CDR3 coding DNA: TGCAGCGTTGAAGAGCGGGGGGGCGTCGGCTACACCTTC.

The chain carries TRBV28 and TRBJ1-2; maybe TRBD1 (5 bases). The V and J ends lost 5 bases and 0 bases respectively, with 13 bases between them. Germline V gene sequence: CDR1 MDHEN, CDR2 SYDVKM. The CDR3 loop spans 15 amino acids. CDR3 DNA: TGTGCCAGCAGTCGACCGGTGGGGGCTAACTATGGCTACACCTTC. It codes for CASSRPVGANYGYTF.

This clone occurred once. The chain has TRBV27 and TRBJ2-7; the match to TRBD2 covers 15 bases. In germline, CDR1 is MNHEY, CDR2 SMNVEV (reference sequence). With V trimmed by 5 bases and J by 2 bases, 4 bases remained unmatched. The CDR3 runs to 16 residues. CDR3 in amino acids: CASSKGTSGGTYEQYF. The DNA of the CDR3 is TGTGCCAGCAGTAAGGGGACTAGCGGGGGGACCTACGAGCAGTACTTC.

This clone was counted once. This chain links TRBV20-1 with TRBJ2-1; the D is unclear. V was shortened by 3 bases and J by 3 bases, with 18 bases between the two germline ends. The CDR3 length is 16 residues. The germline CDR1 and CDR2 sequences are DFQATT and SNEGSKA (reference sequence). CDR3 nucleotides: TGCAGTGCTAGTTCTTCGGCTCCCAGTAGCTACAATGAGCAGTTCTTC. Translating it yields CSASSSAPSSYNEQFF.

The chain has TRBV18 and TRBJ1-5, with a possible D match to TRBD1 (6 bases). Germline CDR1 reads KGHSH; CDR2 reads LQKENI. The V end was cut by 5 bases, the J end by 0 bases, with 14 bases between. There are 16 residues in the CDR3. The CDR3: CASSSGTPYSNQPQHF. The CDR3 coding sequence is TGTGCCAGCTCATCCGGGACACCTTATAGCAATCAGCCCCAGCATTTT.

CDR3 protein: CASSLDDIRTGELFF. In DNA form, the CDR3 reads TGCGCCAGCAGCCTGGACGACATTCGCACCGGGGAGCTGTTTTTT. The chain uses TRBV5-1 and TRBJ2-2; no definite D call. Trimming stripped 4 bases from V and 4 bases from J, with 14 bases between. This CDR3 is 15 amino acids long. The germline gives CDR1 SGHRS, CDR2 YFSETQ.

The chain employs TRBV7-9 and TRBJ1-6, with D unclear. The V and J ends lost 0 bases and 9 bases respectively, with 3 bases between them. CDR1 is SEHNR and CDR2 is FQNEAQ in the germline V gene (reference sequence). The CDR3 length is 12 residues. The CDR3 sequence is CASSLAVSPLHF. In DNA, the CDR3 is TGTGCCAGCAGCTTAGCCGTTTCACCCCTCCACTTT.

The J gene is TRBJ2-7, the V gene TRBV5-6; 7 bases align to TRBD1. CDR1 SGHDT and CDR2 YYEEEE come from the germline V gene. Trimming cost V 3 bases and J 2 bases; bases outside gene matches: 2. CDR3 length: 13 amino acids. The CDR3, as DNA: TGTGCCAGCAGCTACGGACAGGCCTACGAGCAGTACTTC. This translates into CASSYGQAYEQYF.

V and J are TRBV19 and TRBJ1-5, with D tentatively TRBD1 (6 bases). The length of the CDR3 is 17 residues. V was trimmed by 6 bases and J by 0 bases, leaving 18 bases between them. Germline V gives CDR1 LNHDA, CDR2 SQIVND (reference sequence). The CDR3 loop is CASSQGQPYYSNQPQHF. The CDR3 coding sequence is TGTGCCAGTAGCCAAGGACAGCCTTATTATAGCAATCAGCCCCAGCATTTT.

The chain combines TRBV14 with TRBJ2-1; TRBD1 might be the D (5 bases). Trimming removed 5 bases from V and 2 bases from J, with 13 bases in between. CDR3 size: 15 residues. Per germline, CDR1 SGHDN and CDR2 FVKESK. The CDR3 region is CASSYDSGTYNEQFF. Written as DNA, the CDR3 is TGTGCCAGCAGCTACGACAGTGGGACCTACAATGAGCAGTTCTTC.

This clone came up once. V is TRBV10-3 and J is TRBJ2-3; 9 bases are shared with TRBD2. The V gene's germline CDR1 is ENHRY and CDR2 SYGVKD. With 7 bases clipped from V and 6 bases from J, the junction kept 11 bases outside the gene matches. The CDR3 has 15 amino acids. Here the CDR3 DNA reads TGTGCCATCAAGGAGCGGGAGGTCCAAACGGATACGCAGTATTTT. Amino acid sequence: CAIKEREVQTDTQYF.

The V call is TRBV19, the J call TRBJ1-1, with 7 nucleotides matching TRBD1. Germline loops: CDR1 LNHDA, CDR2 SQIVND (reference sequence). The CDR3 length is 16 residues. The J segment lost 1 base and the V segment lost 1 base, leaving 6 bases of the junction unmatched. CDR3 region: CASSIVGTVTNTEAFF. CDR3 bases: TGTGCCAGTAGTATAGTTGGGACAGTGACGAACACTGAAGCTTTCTTT.